Listed below are T cell receptor beta chains from one sample, sequenced in a study of HIV-infected patients and healthy controls. One entry per CDR3 protein, called by TCRdb with MiXCR from the 5' RACE reads. The sample records some 9,000 distinct CDR3 sequences, less than 10% being singletons. Sequencing was performed on blood, taken before antiretroviral therapy. These receptors were obtained from an adult with HIV infection. The donor label of this sample is uncertain. Both conserved end residues are part of each CDR3. D genes are given only for firm matches. Expanded clones are given a class, and other clones once, few, many or no size at all.

j_call clone_size d_call v_call cdr3_aa cdr3_nt
TRBJ2-3 many - TRBV10-1 CASSDADTQYF TGCGCCAGCAGTGATGCAGATACGCAGTATTTT
TRBJ1-1 many TRBD1 TRBV28 CASSSPTGGNTEAFF TGTGCCAGCAGTTCCCCGACAGGGGGGAACACTGAAGCTTTCTTT
TRBJ2-7 few TRBD1 TRBV6-5 CASSLGQGAGYEQYF TGTGCCAGCAGCCTAGGACAGGGGGCGGGCTACGAGCAGTACTTC
TRBJ1-5 many - TRBV18 CASSPEQVSNQPQHF TGTGCCAGCTCACCGGAACAAGTAAGCAATCAGCCCCAGCATTTT
TRBJ1-5 many - TRBV28 CASRPGYQPQHF TGTGCCAGCAGACCAGGGTACCAGCCCCAGCATTTT
TRBJ1-2 many - TRBV29-1 CSVPTGRHQANYGYTF TGCAGCGTTCCCACAGGACGACACCAAGCTAACTATGGCTACACCTTC
TRBJ1-5 few - TRBV2 CASSELTVDQPQHF TGTGCCAGCAGTGAATTGACAGTCGATCAGCCCCAGCATTTT
TRBJ1-5 many TRBD1 TRBV12-3/TRBV12-4 CASSSTDRPGAQHF TGTGCCAGCAGTTCGACGGACAGGCCAGGGGCCCAGCATTTT
TRBJ2-7 - TRBD2 TRBV4-2 CASSQDVISGTSSYEQYF TGTGCCAGCAGCCAAGACGTAATTAGCGGGACTAGCAGCTACGAGCAGTACTTC
TRBJ1-5 many - TRBV27 CASSLGTPLSNQPQHF TGTGCCAGCAGTTTAGGGACACCGCTTAGCAATCAGCCCCAGCATTTT
TRBJ1-1 many - TRBV29-1 CSGLMNTEAFF TGCAGCGGACTCATGAACACTGAAGCTTTCTTT
TRBJ1-5 many - TRBV29-1 CSFSTGDSNQPQHF TGCAGCTTCTCGACAGGTGATAGCAATCAGCCCCAGCATTTT
TRBJ2-1 many TRBD1 TRBV2 CASSGQGYNEQFF TGTGCCAGCAGTGGACAGGGATACAATGAGCAGTTCTTC
TRBJ2-1 many TRBD1 TRBV27 CASSGQGTFEQFF TGTGCCAGCTCGGGACAGGGCACGTTCGAGCAGTTCTTC
TRBJ2-1 many - TRBV24-1 CATSDFASATNNEQFF TGTGCCACCAGTGATTTCGCTAGCGCCACCAACAATGAGCAGTTCTTC
TRBJ1-1 large - TRBV28 CASKVGAATEAFF TGTGCCAGCAAGGTTGGCGCCGCAACGGAGGCTTTCTTT
TRBJ1-4 many - TRBV5-1 CASSGTDRNEKLFF TGCGCCAGCAGCGGGACGGACCGTAATGAAAAACTGTTTTTT
TRBJ2-3 many - TRBV20-1 CSADGGWITDTQYF TGCAGTGCTGACGGTGGATGGATCACAGATACGCAGTATTTT
TRBJ1-5 few - TRBV27 CASSLTGSSQPQHF TGTGCCAGCAGTTTAACAGGGAGTAGTCAGCCCCAGCATTTT
TRBJ1-1 many TRBD1 TRBV5-1 CASRLGLGQGTSEAFF TGCGCCAGCAGATTGGGCCTCGGACAGGGCACGAGTGAAGCTTTCTTT
TRBJ2-4 - TRBD1 TRBV5-1 CASSSRQGGYIQYF TGCGCCAGCAGCTCGAGACAGGGGGGATACATTCAGTACTTC
TRBJ2-3 many - TRBV29-1 CSVEGTASTDTQYF TGCAGCGTTGAAGGGACAGCAAGCACAGATACGCAGTATTTT
TRBJ2-6 many - TRBV5-1 CASSLGGSSGANVLTF TGCGCCAGCAGCTTGGGAGGGAGCTCTGGGGCCAACGTCCTGACTTTC
TRBJ2-7 many TRBD2 TRBV6-1 CAISAGEDYEQYF TGTGCCATCAGTGCGGGAGAAGACTACGAGCAGTACTTC
TRBJ1-5 many TRBD1 TRBV6-1 CASDGDREIQPQHF TGTGCCAGTGACGGGGACAGGGAAATTCAGCCCCAGCATTTT
TRBJ2-7 many TRBD1 TRBV6-1 CASSGGGTGFLDEQYF TGTGCCAGCAGTGGAGGGGGGACAGGATTTTTGGACGAGCAGTACTTC
TRBJ1-2 few - TRBV7-9 CASSRDTTNYGYTF TGTGCCAGCAGCCGGGACACTACGAACTATGGCTACACCTTC
TRBJ2-5 large - TRBV9 CASSNTPVEETQYF TGTGCCAGCAGCAATACGCCAGTTGAAGAGACCCAGTACTTC
TRBJ1-1 many - TRBV25-1 CASRGLSNTEAFF TGTGCCAGCAGAGGGTTGAGTAACACTGAAGCTTTCTTT
TRBJ2-7 many TRBD2 TRBV11-2 CASSLAAGDYEQYF TGTGCCAGCAGCTTAGCAGCGGGAGACTACGAGCAGTACTTC
TRBJ2-3 many - TRBV7-9 CASSPPSPDTQYF TGTGCCAGCAGCCCCCCGTCCCCGGATACGCAGTATTTT
TRBJ1-2 many TRBD1 TRBV25-1 CASSEWDRGQVGYTF TGTGCCAGCAGTGAATGGGACAGGGGGCAAGTCGGCTACACCTTC
TRBJ2-7 - TRBD1 TRBV5-6 CASSVGTGEQYF TGTGCCAGCAGCGTGGGGACAGGGGAGCAGTACTTC